The 16 T cell receptor beta chains reported below all come from one sample, sequenced in a study of spatial heterogeneity in lung cancer. TCRdb itself ran the 5' RACE reads through MiXCR, one entry per CDR3 protein. This sample has approximately 7,100 distinct CDR3 sequences, with approximately 4% found just once. The time point was: sample taken at primary tumor resection. From tumor, nontumor lung or frozen PBMC, whole RNA was taken unsorted for sequencing. Material: normal lung tissue next to the tumor, obtained at surgery. The receptors were sampled from a female donor with early-stage non-small cell lung cancer.

This clonotype was found many times. The rearrangement links TRBV7-7 to TRBJ2-1, with D possibly TRBD2 on 5 matching bases. The CDR3 length is 15 residues. Germline assignment: CDR1 SSHAT and CDR2 FNYEAQ (reference sequence). Trimming took off 5 bases at V and 6 bases at J, with 17 bases between the two ends. As DNA, the CDR3 is TGTGCCAGCAGCCCGGATCGGACTCGACGCAATGAGCAGTTCTTC. Protein sequence: CASSPDRTRRNEQFF.

Details on this clonotype: This may arise from a read error, as a much more abundant clone is one base away. The V call is TRBV6-6, the J call TRBJ1-4, with D possibly being TRBD1 (5 bases). Per the germline V gene, CDR1 is MNHNY and CDR2 is SVGAGI (reference sequence). Trimming removed 2 bases at V and 6 bases at J, with 13 bases between. CDR3 size: 15 residues. The CDR3 DNA reads TGTGCCAGCAGTTACGGGGCAGAACTGGATGAAAAACTGTTTTTT. Protein sequence: CASSYGAELDEKLFF.

The sample holds many counts of this clonotype. Germline and junction disagree at one end, which may indicate a read error. The V call is TRBV28, the J call TRBJ1-2, with D maybe TRBD1 (6 bases). The length of the CDR3 is 11 residues. In germline, CDR1 is MDHEN, CDR2 SYDVKM. The CDR3 sequence is CACRGRTGYTF. The CDR3 coding sequence is TGTGCCTGCAGGGGAAGAACTGGCTACACCTTC.

This clonotype has just one count. This chain connects TRBV5-1 to TRBJ2-5; D call uncertain. Germline loops: CDR1 SGHRS, CDR2 YFSETQ. The CDR3 loop spans 11 amino acids. V was cut by 3 bases and J by 3 bases, with 3 bases left in between. The CDR3 protein is CASSSKETQYF. Here the CDR3 DNA reads TGCGCCAGCAGCTCCAAAGAGACCCAGTACTTC.

There are many counts of this clonotype. The chain recombines TRBV6-1 with TRBJ1-6; TRBD1 matches at 7 bases. This CDR3 region has 14 residues. In germline, CDR1 is MNHNS, CDR2 SASEGT. The J segment lost 10 bases and the V segment lost 5 bases, leaving 8 bases of the junction unmatched. The CDR3 sequence: CASSSDRTLSPLHF. The CDR3 coding sequence is TGTGCCAGCAGTTCGGACAGGACTTTATCACCCCTCCACTTT.

This clonotype qualifies as medium-sized. The chain uses TRBV28 and TRBJ2-7; D possibly corresponds to TRBD2 (6 bases). There are 13 residues in the CDR3. The germline gives CDR1 MDHEN, CDR2 SYDVKM. V gave up 7 bases and J gave up 4 bases, with 14 bases separating them. The CDR3 nucleotides read TGTGCCAGCAACCAATTTGGGAGGTACGAGCAGTACTTC. Protein sequence: CASNQFGRYEQYF.

This clonotype was detected many times. The rearrangement links TRBV5-1 to TRBJ2-2; no reliable D call. Trimming stripped 0 bases from V and 7 bases from J, with 13 bases between. This CDR3 has 15 amino acids. Per the germline V gene, CDR1 is SGHRS and CDR2 is YFSETQ. CDR3 loop: CASSLARAGSGELFF. The CDR3 region has the DNA TGCGCCAGCAGCTTGGCCCGGGCAGGCAGCGGGGAGCTGTTTTTT.

In this sample, this clonotype turned up many times. This chain uses TRBV20-1 with TRBJ1-5; D is possibly TRBD1 (6 bases). This CDR3 is built from 16 residues. The germline V and J ends were trimmed by 0 bases and 3 bases, with 15 bases remaining between them. The V gene's germline CDR1 is DFQATT and CDR2 SNEGSKA (reference sequence). CDR3 DNA: TGCAGTGCTAGAGACAGGGGAAGATATAACAATCAGCCCCAGCATTTT. Translating gives CSARDRGRYNNQPQHF.

This clonotype was counted a few times. This chain connects TRBV7-2 to TRBJ2-3, with 7 bases that match TRBD2. Germline CDR1 and CDR2: SGHTA and FQGNSA. This CDR3 is built from 15 residues. After removal of 5 bases from V and 2 bases from J, the junction contained 7 bases not matched to a gene. CDR3 amino acids: CASSVSGANTDTQYF. The CDR3 DNA reads as TGTGCCAGCAGCGTGAGCGGGGCTAACACAGATACGCAGTATTTT.

This clonotype is medium-sized within its sample. The gene calls are TRBV7-6 and TRBJ2-7; D perhaps matches TRBD2 (6 bases). The CDR3 runs 13 residues. Germline values: CDR1 SGHVS, CDR2 FNYEAQ. V gave up 5 bases and J gave up 5 bases, with 13 bases separating them. DNA for the CDR3: TGTGCCAGCAGCCGGGGGAATTTGGACGAGCAGTACTTC. Translated: CASSRGNLDEQYF.

This clonotype was seen at least ten times. The chain uses TRBV20-1 and TRBJ2-2; 7 nucleotides agree with TRBD2. The CDR3 has 15 amino acids. The germline V gene has CDR1 DFQATT and CDR2 SNEGSKA (reference sequence). V gave up 6 bases and J gave up 3 bases; unmatched junction bases: 10. The CDR3 sequence is CSAFKRGPDTGELFF. CDR3 DNA: TGCAGTGCATTTAAGCGGGGCCCCGACACCGGGGAGCTGTTTTTT.

The sample holds many counts of this clonotype. V is TRBV7-6 and J is TRBJ2-7; D is ambiguous. The germline V gene encodes CDR1 SGHVS and CDR2 FNYEAQ. The CDR3 loop spans 12 amino acids. Trimming took 5 bases from V and 6 from J, leaving 11 bases between them. CDR3: CASSLNPSEQYF. CDR3 DNA sequence: TGTGCCAGCAGCCTAAATCCTAGCGAGCAGTACTTC.

This clonotype is judged medium-sized. The gene calls are TRBV7-2 and TRBJ2-3; D gene unclear. From germline, CDR1 is SGHTA and CDR2 FQGNSA. Trimming took off 5 bases at V and 2 bases at J, with 8 bases between the two ends. The CDR3 covers 13 residues. The CDR3 is CASSRLPTDTQYF. The CDR3 nucleotides are TGTGCCAGCAGCCGCCTCCCCACAGATACGCAGTATTTT.

This clonotype was seen only a few times. This sequence joins TRBV29-1 and TRBJ1-2; no definite D call. This CDR3 is 11 amino acids long. Germline V gene sequence: CDR1 SQVTM, CDR2 ANQGSEA. The V gene lost 4 bases and the J gene lost 3 bases, with 6 bases spanning the gap. The CDR3 protein is CSVGGYYGYTF. The CDR3, as DNA: TGCAGCGTTGGTGGGTACTATGGCTACACCTTC.

This clonotype was seen at least ten times. Written as DNA, the CDR3 is TGCAGTGCTATCCCTTTGACAGGCGCTAACTATGGCTACACCTTC. Translating it yields CSAIPLTGANYGYTF. The chain has TRBV20-1 and TRBJ1-2; TRBD1 is a possible D gene (6 bases). From germline, CDR1 is DFQATT and CDR2 SNEGSKA (reference sequence). Trimming pared 4 bases from V and 0 bases from J, leaving 15 bases between. This CDR3 contains 15 residues.

This clonotype was counted ten times or more. The chain links TRBV20-1 to TRBJ2-3; 9 bases align to TRBD2. The CDR3 contains 14 residues. V gave up 5 bases and J gave up 2 bases; unmatched junction bases: 5. Germline loops: CDR1 DFQATT, CDR2 SNEGSKA (reference sequence). The CDR3 DNA follows: TGCAGTGCTTATAGCGGGGGCTCCACAGATACGCAGTATTTT. Amino acids: CSAYSGGSTDTQYF.